This T cell receptor (beta chain) stems from a study of patients and donors after allogeneic stem cell transplantation. With 6 bases removed from V and 2 bases from J, the gap between germline ends came to 7 bases. This CDR3 has 12 amino acids. TCRdb reprocessed the RT-PCR reads with MiXCR, giving one entry per CDR3 protein. In the table there are about a million distinct CDR3 sequences, more than 15% of which are singletons. Sequencing used blood, either unsorted or a sorted T cell fraction (not recorded which). The source is a human donor who was either an allogeneic HSCT recipient or a stem cell or donor lymphocyte infusion donor (not recorded which). It is not recorded whose cells these are; they may come from a transplant donor. This chain links TRBV12-3 or TRBV12-4 with TRBJ2-5; either TRBD1 or TRBD2 may fit D (5 bases each). CDR3 bases: TGTGCCAGCAGGGGGGTACAAGAGACCCAGTACTTC. The encoded protein is CASRGVQETQYF.